The rows below give T cell receptor beta chains drawn from one sample of a study of cytomegalovirus exposure and HLA in healthy donors. Some clones are missing from TCRdb's copy, which holds only in-frame ones; the method was immunoSEQ multiplex PCR. The sample contains 170,000 or so clones, around 79% of which appear only once. Sequenced material: PBMCs. The receptors derive from a woman aged 40 to 49 in good health and CMV-seronegative. Each CDR3 is given with its conserved first and last residue. Each record gives: clone size, J gene, CDR3 length, V gene, D gene, CDR3 protein, CDR3 DNA. The D gene is left open where the match is weak. Clone size appears in some rows only: once, few, many, or a class for an expanded clone.

clone size: .; J gene: TRBJ2-5; CDR3 length: 17; V gene: TRBV19; D gene: .; CDR3 protein: CASSIGSRGGKKETQYF; CDR3 DNA: TGTGCCAGTAGTATAGGGTCGCGCGGAGGGAAAAAAGAGACCCAGTACTTC
clone size: .; J gene: TRBJ2-2; CDR3 length: 16; V gene: TRBV5-1; D gene: TRBD2; CDR3 protein: CASSSTSGGRNGELFF; CDR3 DNA: TGCGCCAGCAGCTCGACTAGCGGGGGGCGGAACGGGGAGCTGTTTTTT
clone size: .; J gene: TRBJ1-1; CDR3 length: 12; V gene: TRBV5-1; D gene: TRBD1; CDR3 protein: CASRRGTEEAFF; CDR3 DNA: TGCGCCAGCAGACGTGGGACAGAAGAAGCTTTCTTT
clone size: .; J gene: TRBJ1-2; CDR3 length: 15; V gene: TRBV29-1; D gene: TRBD1; CDR3 protein: CSVERRGQGGYGYTF; CDR3 DNA: TGCAGCGTTGAAAGACGGGGGCAGGGGGGCTATGGCTACACCTTC
clone size: .; J gene: TRBJ1-1; CDR3 length: 13; V gene: TRBV10-2; D gene: .; CDR3 protein: CASSGVTGYIAFF; CDR3 DNA: TGCGCCAGCAGTGGGGTAACAGGGTATATAGCTTTCTTT
clone size: .; J gene: TRBJ2-3; CDR3 length: 16; V gene: TRBV7-7; D gene: .; CDR3 protein: CASSLTFPSGTDTQYF; CDR3 DNA: TGTGCTAGCAGCTTAACTTTTCCGTCGGGGACAGATACGCAGTATTTT
clone size: .; J gene: TRBJ2-3; CDR3 length: 17; V gene: TRBV27; D gene: TRBD2; CDR3 protein: CASSLGTSGRLKDTQYF; CDR3 DNA: TGTGCCAGCAGTCTCGGGACTAGCGGGAGGTTAAAAGATACGCAGTATTTT
clone size: .; J gene: TRBJ2-1; CDR3 length: 13; V gene: TRBV6-5; D gene: .; CDR3 protein: CASSYTGHGEQFF; CDR3 DNA: TGTGCCAGCAGTTACACGGGACACGGTGAGCAGTTCTTC
clone size: once; J gene: TRBJ2-1; CDR3 length: 17; V gene: TRBV7-2; D gene: .; CDR3 protein: CASSLSHVRSSYNEQFF; CDR3 DNA: TGTGCCAGCAGCTTAAGTCATGTGCGTAGCTCCTACAATGAGCAGTTCTTC
clone size: once; J gene: TRBJ1-1; CDR3 length: 14; V gene: TRBV19; D gene: TRBD1; CDR3 protein: CASSIQGVTTEAFF; CDR3 DNA: TGTGCCAGTAGTATTCAGGGGGTTACCACTGAAGCTTTCTTT
clone size: few; J gene: TRBJ2-2; CDR3 length: 14; V gene: TRBV30; D gene: .; CDR3 protein: CAWNKRGWAGELFF; CDR3 DNA: TGTGCCTGGAATAAGAGGGGGTGGGCCGGGGAGCTGTTTTTT
clone size: .; J gene: TRBJ2-1; CDR3 length: 17; V gene: TRBV30; D gene: .; CDR3 protein: CAWSVLAGKVPYNEQFF; CDR3 DNA: TGTGCCTGGAGTGTACTCGCGGGAAAGGTCCCCTACAATGAGCAGTTCTTC
clone size: .; J gene: TRBJ1-2; CDR3 length: 15; V gene: TRBV7-8; D gene: TRBD1; CDR3 protein: CASSLGQGETRGYTF; CDR3 DNA: TGTGCCAGCAGCTTAGGACAGGGAGAGACGAGGGGCTACACCTTC
clone size: .; J gene: TRBJ1-1; CDR3 length: 16; V gene: TRBV5-4; D gene: .; CDR3 protein: CASSSGGFLDRLEAFF; CDR3 DNA: TGTGCCAGCAGCTCGGGGGGATTTTTAGACAGGCTTGAAGCTTTCTTT
clone size: few; J gene: TRBJ1-2; CDR3 length: 12; V gene: TRBV30; D gene: .; CDR3 protein: CAWVGANYGYTF; CDR3 DNA: TGTGCCTGGGTGGGGGCCAACTATGGCTACACCTTC
clone size: .; J gene: TRBJ2-5; CDR3 length: 13; V gene: TRBV5-4; D gene: .; CDR3 protein: CASSDHGSVAQYF; CDR3 DNA: TGTGCCAGCAGCGACCATGGTAGCGTGGCCCAGTACTTC
clone size: .; J gene: TRBJ2-3; CDR3 length: 14; V gene: TRBV4-2; D gene: .; CDR3 protein: CASSPGSSTDTQYF; CDR3 DNA: TGTGCCAGCAGCCCGGGGTCTAGCACAGATACGCAGTATTTT
clone size: .; J gene: TRBJ2-1; CDR3 length: 17; V gene: TRBV5-1; D gene: .; CDR3 protein: CASSPVMAFSSYNEQFF; CDR3 DNA: TGCGCCAGCAGCCCCGTGATGGCATTCAGCTCCTACAATGAGCAGTTCTTC
clone size: few; J gene: TRBJ1-1; CDR3 length: 11; V gene: TRBV27; D gene: .; CDR3 protein: CASSFGLEAFF; CDR3 DNA: TGTGCCAGCAGTTTTGGCCTCGAAGCTTTCTTT
clone size: .; J gene: TRBJ1-4; CDR3 length: 16; V gene: TRBV5-1; D gene: .; CDR3 protein: CASSPDLGGGNEKLFF; CDR3 DNA: TGCGCCAGCAGCCCGGACCTTGGGGGGGGTAATGAAAAACTGTTTTTT
clone size: .; J gene: TRBJ1-1; CDR3 length: 14; V gene: TRBV19; D gene: .; CDR3 protein: CASSISVTNTEAFF; CDR3 DNA: TGTGCCAGTAGTATTTCAGTCACGAACACTGAAGCTTTCTTT
clone size: .; J gene: TRBJ2-5; CDR3 length: 18; V gene: TRBV7-6; D gene: TRBD2; CDR3 protein: CASSRLLRGGGKGETQYF; CDR3 DNA: TGTGCCAGCAGCCGTTTACTACGGGGCGGGGGGAAGGGAGAGACCCAGTACTTC
clone size: .; J gene: TRBJ2-1; CDR3 length: 13; V gene: TRBV27; D gene: TRBD2; CDR3 protein: CASTSGSRNEQFF; CDR3 DNA: TGTGCCAGCACCAGCGGGAGTCGGAATGAGCAGTTCTTC
clone size: few; J gene: TRBJ1-1; CDR3 length: 13; V gene: TRBV28; D gene: .; CDR3 protein: CASTIRGSQGAFF; CDR3 DNA: TGTGCCAGCACCATAAGGGGGTCCCAGGGAGCTTTCTTT
clone size: .; J gene: TRBJ1-5; CDR3 length: 15; V gene: TRBV9; D gene: .; CDR3 protein: CASSVEGRENQPQHF; CDR3 DNA: TGTGCCAGCAGCGTAGAGGGGAGGGAGAATCAGCCCCAGCATTTT
clone size: .; J gene: TRBJ2-2; CDR3 length: 15; V gene: TRBV18; D gene: TRBD1; CDR3 protein: CASSGTGGATGELFF; CDR3 DNA: TGTGCCAGCTCGGGGACAGGGGGCGCCACCGGGGAGCTGTTTTTT
clone size: .; J gene: TRBJ1-3; CDR3 length: 15; V gene: TRBV7-2; D gene: .; CDR3 protein: CASSLQQGSGNTIYF; CDR3 DNA: TGTGCCAGCAGCTTGCAGCAGGGATCTGGAAACACCATATATTTT
clone size: .; J gene: TRBJ2-1; CDR3 length: 15; V gene: TRBV5-1; D gene: .; CDR3 protein: CASSIQFLTQNEQFF; CDR3 DNA: TGCGCCAGCAGCATACAATTCCTCACCCAAAATGAGCAGTTCTTC
clone size: .; J gene: TRBJ2-3; CDR3 length: 16; V gene: TRBV9; D gene: TRBD1; CDR3 protein: CASSVAGTGRTDTQYF; CDR3 DNA: TGTGCCAGCAGCGTAGCGGGGACAGGTCGCACAGATACGCAGTATTTT
clone size: .; J gene: TRBJ2-7; CDR3 length: 12; V gene: TRBV29-1; D gene: TRBD1; CDR3 protein: CSAWTGGNEQYF; CDR3 DNA: TGCAGCGCCTGGACAGGGGGCAACGAGCAGTACTTC
clone size: .; J gene: TRBJ2-2; CDR3 length: 14; V gene: TRBV6-4; D gene: TRBD1; CDR3 protein: CASEVYRGTGELFF; CDR3 DNA: TGTGCCAGCGAGGTATACAGGGGCACCGGGGAGCTGTTTTTT
clone size: .; J gene: TRBJ1-5; CDR3 length: 14; V gene: TRBV4-2; D gene: .; CDR3 protein: CASSQARGGQPQHF; CDR3 DNA: TGTGCCAGCAGCCAAGCAAGAGGGGGTCAGCCCCAGCATTTT